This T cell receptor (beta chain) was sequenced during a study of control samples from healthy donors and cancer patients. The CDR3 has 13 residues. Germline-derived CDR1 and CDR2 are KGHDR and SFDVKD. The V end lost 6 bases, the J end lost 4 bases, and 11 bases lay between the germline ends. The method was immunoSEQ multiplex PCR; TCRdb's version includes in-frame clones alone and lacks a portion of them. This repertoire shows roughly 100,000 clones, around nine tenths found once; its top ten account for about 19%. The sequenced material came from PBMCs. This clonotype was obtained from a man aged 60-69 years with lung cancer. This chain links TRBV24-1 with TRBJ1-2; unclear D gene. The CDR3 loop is CATSTGFFYGYTF. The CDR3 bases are TGTGCCACCAGTACCGGTTTTTTCTATGGCTACACCTTC.